A selection of T cell receptor beta chains follows, all from one sample in a study of shared clonotypes between healthy human individuals. Libraries were prepared by immunoSEQ multiplex PCR; TCRdb keeps only in-frame clonotypes and omits some of them. Found here are around 940,000 clones, around 80% of them singletons; the top ten hold around 1.4%. Specimen: memory CD4+ T cells sorted from blood. These TCRs come from a man between 18 and 29 years old in good health. Each CDR3 is given with its conserved first and last residue. The order of the fields is D gene, J gene, V gene, CDR3 DNA, CDR3 protein. The D gene is left open where the match is weak.

>-|TRBJ1-2|TRBV19
TGTGCCAGTAAAGAAGCTTATGGCTACACCTTC
CASKEAYGYTF
>TRBD1|TRBJ2-7|TRBV5-5
TGTGCCAGCAGCTTCTACGCGACAGGGCCGCTAGAGCAGTACTTC
CASSFYATGPLEQYF
>-|TRBJ1-5|TRBV6-1
TGTGCCAGCCGCGGGGCGAGCAATCAGCCCCAGCATTTT
CASRGASNQPQHF
>TRBD2|TRBJ2-1|TRBV6-1
TGTGCCCTCGCCCGGGGGGGCGGGTACAATGAGCAGTTCTTC
CALARGGGYNEQFF
>-|TRBJ2-3|TRBV7-2
TGTGCCAGCAGCCCCCTTCGAACAGATACGCAGTATTTT
CASSPLRTDTQYF
>TRBD2|TRBJ2-7|TRBV28
TGTGCCAGCAGCGAAATTAGCGGGGGGGCTCGCGAGCAGTACTTC
CASSEISGGAREQYF
>TRBD1|TRBJ2-5|TRBV2
TGTGCCAGCAGTGTCTGGGACAGGGGCCAAGAGACCCAGTACTTC
CASSVWDRGQETQYF
>-|TRBJ2-3|TRBV5-4
TGTGCCAGCAGCTTGGACAGGTACACAGATACGCAGTATTTT
CASSLDRYTDTQYF
>-|TRBJ1-4|TRBV6-6
TGTGCCAGCAGCAGACCCCCCGAGGGAATGTTTTTT
CASSRPPEGMFF
>TRBD1|TRBJ1-1|TRBV30
TGTGCCTGGAGTGTTACGACAGGGGGGACTGAAGCTTTCTTT
CAWSVTTGGTEAFF